This entry lists 29 T cell receptor beta chains sequenced from one sample in a study of blood T cell repertoires in COVID-19. Using immunoSEQ multiplex PCR, the repertoire was profiled, and TCRdb retains in-frame clones only, with some absent. The table lists under 250,000 clones, about nine tenths of them singletons, with roughly 0.79% in the top ten. Sequencing was carried out using peripheral blood. The receptors were gathered from a man aged 25-45 years with COVID-19, enrolled during active disease.

The chain combines TRBV3-1 (or the pseudogene TRBV3-2) with TRBJ2-3, with 10 positions matching TRBD1. The CDR3 is 16 amino acids. Trimming at V came to 3 bases and at J to 5 bases, leaving 8 bases not matched to a gene. Looked up from germline, CDR1 is LGHDT and CDR2 is YNNKEL (reference sequence). The CDR3 DNA reads as TGTGCCAGCAGCCACTCTACGGGACAGGGGATAGATACGCAGTATTTT. This gives the protein CASSHSTGQGIDTQYF.

The genes are TRBV6-5 and TRBJ2-2; 7 bases match TRBD2. J gave up 5 bases and V 8 bases, and 5 bases lay outside the gene matches. CDR1 and CDR2 (germline): MNHEY, SVGAGI. CDR3 length: 13 amino acids. The CDR3 nucleotides are TGTGCCAGCTGTCAGCGGGATACCGGGGAGCTGTTTTTT. Its protein is CASCQRDTGELFF.

The gene calls are TRBV10-1 and TRBJ2-7; possible D gene TRBD1, 6 bases. Deletions cut 0 bases from V and 5 bases from J, with 11 bases between. This CDR3 has 14 amino acids. Germline V gene sequence: CDR1 WNHNN, CDR2 SYGVQD (reference sequence). Written as DNA, the CDR3 is TGCGCCAGCAGTGAGTCAGGGGGTACCCACGAGCAGTACTTC. Translating it yields CASSESGGTHEQYF.

This chain connects TRBV4-1 to TRBJ1-3, with TRBD1 matching over 8 bases. Germline CDR1 reads MGHRA; CDR2 reads YSYEKL. V dropped 2 bases and J dropped 7; count of bases not matched to a gene: 7. The CDR3 covers 15 residues. The CDR3 coding sequence is TGCGCCAGCAGCCAATTCGACAGGGGAGGGAACACCATATATTTT. Translated: CASSQFDRGGNTIYF.

This chain connects TRBV6-1 to TRBJ2-2; TRBD2 matches 11 bases. J lost 3 bases, V lost 2 bases, and 11 bases had no gene match. The CDR3 has 19 residues. Germline V gene sequence: CDR1 MNHNS, CDR2 SASEGT. In DNA form, the CDR3 reads TGTGCCAGCAGTGAATGGAGTAGCGGGGGGGCCATGGACACCGGGGAGCTGTTTTTT. It translates to CASSEWSSGGAMDTGELFF.

The rearrangement links TRBV7-9 to TRBJ1-5; D possibly corresponds to TRBD1 (6 bases). The CDR3 consists of 16 residues. Germline CDR1 is SEHNR and CDR2 is FQNEAQ (reference sequence). With 3 bases removed from V and 1 base from J, the gap between germline ends came to 13 bases. The CDR3 protein is CASSLSTGRSNQPQHF. The CDR3 region has the DNA TGTGCCAGCAGCTTGTCGACAGGCAGGAGCAATCAGCCCCAGCATTTT. The complete variable domain, with remaining parts taken from reference TRBV7-9 and TRBJ1-5, reads DTGVSQNPRHKITKRGQNVTFRCDPISEHNRLYWYRQTLGQGPEFLTYFQNEAQLEKSRLLSDRFSAERPKGSFSTLEIQRTEQGDSAMYLCASSLSTGRSNQPQHFGDGTRLSIL.

The rearrangement joins TRBV7-2 to TRBJ1-6; possible D gene TRBD1, 6 bases. Germline loops: CDR1 SGHTA, CDR2 FQGNSA. V gave up 3 bases and J gave up 6 bases, with 12 bases separating them. The CDR3 sequence is 15 residues long. This chain's CDR3 is CASSFRGGPNSPLHF. The CDR3 nucleotides read TGTGCCAGCAGCTTCCGCGGGGGGCCTAATTCACCCCTCCACTTT.

The V and J genes are TRBV19 and TRBJ2-5, with D possibly matching TRBD2 (6 bases). The germline V gene has CDR1 LNHDA and CDR2 SQIVND (reference sequence). V lost 3 bases and J lost 7, with 12 bases in between. The CDR3 runs to 13 residues. The CDR3: CASSIGDGGTQYF. As DNA, the CDR3 is TGTGCCAGTAGTATCGGGGACGGGGGGACCCAGTACTTC.

A single count supports this clone. V gene TRBV27 combines with J gene TRBJ1-2; D is possibly TRBD1 (5 bases). V lost 3 bases, J lost 2 bases, and 13 bases lay in between. This CDR3 region has 15 residues. Germline CDR1 reads MNHEY; CDR2 reads SMNVEV (reference sequence). CDR3 sequence reads: CASSLAGRTNYGYTF. The CDR3 nucleotides read TGTGCCAGCAGTTTGGCAGGGCGGACCAACTATGGCTACACCTTC.

The rearrangement joins TRBV19 to TRBJ2-7, with TRBD2 matching over 12 bases. From germline, CDR1 is LNHDA and CDR2 SQIVND (reference sequence). The junction had 0 bases not matched to a gene; V was cut back by 6 bases and J by 6 bases. The CDR3 consists of 12 residues. The DNA of the CDR3 is TGTGCCAGTAGGGGACTAGCGGGCGAGCAGTACTTC. This codes for CASRGLAGEQYF. The full variable domain, with the rest looked up from reference TRBV19 and TRBJ2-7, is DGGITQSPKYLFRKEGQNVTLSCEQNLNHDAMYWYRQDPGQGLRLIYYSQIVNDFQKGDIAEGYSVSREKKESFPLTVTSAQKNPTAFYLCASRGLAGEQYFGPGTRLTVT.

This sequence joins TRBV3-1 (or the pseudogene TRBV3-2) and TRBJ1-5; D possibly corresponds to TRBD1 (5 bases). CDR3 length equals 15 residues. Germline loops: CDR1 LGHDT, CDR2 YNNKEL (reference sequence). V gave up 0 bases and J gave up 5 bases, with 11 bases separating them. CDR3 nucleotide sequence: TGTGCCAGCAGCCAAGAGTCAGGGAGGGATCAGCCCCAGCATTTT. This translates into CASSQESGRDQPQHF.

This clone appeared once. The chain employs TRBV27 and TRBJ2-1; TRBD2 agrees at 9 bases. Trimming at V came to 1 base and at J to 8 bases, leaving 6 bases not matched to a gene. This CDR3 is built from 15 residues. Per germline, CDR1 MNHEY and CDR2 SMNVEV (reference sequence). The CDR3 DNA reads TGTGCCAGCAGTTTATGGGCAGCGGGGGGAGATGAGCAGTTCTTC. Translation: CASSLWAAGGDEQFF.

The V and J genes are TRBV5-1 and TRBJ2-1, with TRBD1 matching over 7 bases. Germline assignment: CDR1 SGHRS and CDR2 YFSETQ. The CDR3 contains 15 residues. V lost 4 bases to trimming and J lost 2 bases; unmatched junction nucleotides: 6. CDR3 coding DNA: TGCGCCAGCAGCCTCGACAGGGCCCCCTACAATGAGCAGTTCTTC. Its protein is CASSLDRAPYNEQFF. Filled out from reference TRBV5-1 and TRBJ2-1, the complete variable domain reads KAGVTQTPRYLIKTRGQQVTLSCSPISGHRSVSWYQQTPGQGLQFLFEYFSETQRNKGNFPGRFSGRQFSNSRSEMNVSTLELGDSALYLCASSLDRAPYNEQFFGPGTRLTVL.

The chain links TRBV5-4 to TRBJ2-7, with 11 positions matching TRBD1. The CDR3 loop spans 15 amino acids. V lost 3 bases and J lost 4; bases outside the gene matches: 6. From germline, CDR1 is SGHNT and CDR2 YYREEE (reference sequence). The CDR3 spells CASSSSGTGGYEQYF. The CDR3 DNA reads TGTGCCAGCAGCTCCTCCGGGACAGGGGGATACGAGCAGTACTTC.

CDR3 amino acids: CASSRIQGSYEQYF. The CDR3 DNA reads TGTGCCAGCAGCAGGATACAGGGCTCCTACGAGCAGTACTTC. The J gene is TRBJ2-7, the V gene TRBV5-6; D might be TRBD1 (6 bases). V was clipped by 4 bases and J by 0 bases, with 11 bases between them. The CDR3 spans 14 residues. Germline V lookup: CDR1 SGHDT, CDR2 YYEEEE.

This chain uses TRBV5-6 with TRBJ1-4; 9 bases agree with TRBD1. With V trimmed by 1 base and J by 9 bases, 13 bases remained unmatched. Germline V gene data show CDR1 as SGHDT and CDR2 as YYEEEE. This CDR3 is built from 17 residues. This CDR3 reads CASSLSDWGTGKKKLFF. CDR3 coding DNA: TGTGCCAGCAGCTTGTCAGATTGGGGGACAGGGAAGAAAAAACTGTTTTTT.

V usage is TRBV5-1 and J usage is TRBJ2-5; D is possibly TRBD2 (6 bases). The CDR3 has 13 amino acids. With 2 bases removed from V and 3 bases from J, the gap between germline ends came to 8 bases. Germline CDR1 is SGHRS and CDR2 is YFSETQ. The CDR3 DNA follows: TGCGCCAGCAGCTTCCCGGGAGAAGAGACCCAGTACTTC. It is translated as CASSFPGEETQYF. Drawing the rest from reference TRBV5-1 and TRBJ2-5, the complete variable domain is KAGVTQTPRYLIKTRGQQVTLSCSPISGHRSVSWYQQTPGQGLQFLFEYFSETQRNKGNFPGRFSGRQFSNSRSEMNVSTLELGDSALYLCASSFPGEETQYFGPGTRLLVL.

The V and J genes are TRBV9 and TRBJ1-2; 9 bases align to TRBD1. The CDR3 has 16 amino acids. V shed 4 bases, J shed 7 bases, and the junction held 14 bases outside the gene matches. The V gene's germline CDR1 is SGDLS and CDR2 YYNGEE. CDR3 in amino acids: CASSLTDGTGKVGYTF. In nucleotides, the CDR3 is TGTGCCAGCAGCCTGACTGACGGGACAGGGAAAGTTGGCTACACCTTC.

This clone showed up just once. This chain links TRBV27 with TRBJ2-7; possibly TRBD1 for D (6 bases). V was clipped by 5 bases and J by 0 bases, with 11 bases between them. Germline V CDR1 and CDR2: MNHEY, SMNVEV (reference sequence). This CDR3 is built from 14 residues. The CDR3 DNA reads TGTGCCAGCAGTGCCAACAGGGTCTCCTACGAGCAGTACTTC. This encodes CASSANRVSYEQYF.

V usage is TRBV7-9 and J usage is TRBJ1-3; possible D gene TRBD1, 6 bases. This CDR3 spans 16 amino acids. Per germline, CDR1 SEHNR and CDR2 FQNEAQ (reference sequence). The ends were cut back, 8 bases at V and 0 bases at J, with 17 bases in the middle. CDR3: CASPKTGRGSGNTIYF. CDR3 bases: TGTGCCAGCCCCAAGACGGGCAGGGGCTCTGGAAACACCATATATTTT.

In its sample, this clone was seen many times. V usage is TRBV15 and J usage is TRBJ2-7; a possible D gene is TRBD1 (5 bases). With 6 bases removed from V and 7 bases from J, the gap between germline ends came to 19 bases. Germline CDR1 LNHNV, CDR2 YYDKDF (reference sequence). The CDR3 has 14 residues. CDR3 amino acids: CATRTRQTDGEQYF. The CDR3 coding sequence is TGTGCCACCAGAACCCGACAGACCGATGGTGAGCAGTACTTC.

Points on this clone: An end of the junction does not agree with germline; a read error may underlie this. The genes are TRBV10-3 and TRBJ2-7; 9 bases fit TRBD2. Germline loops: CDR1 ENHRY, CDR2 SYGVKD. The CDR3 loop spans 14 amino acids. CDR3 sequence reads: CAIRAGTSSDEQYF. The CDR3 DNA reads as TGTGCCATCAGGGCAGGGACTAGCTCCGACGAGCAGTACTTC.

The chain joins TRBV7-9 to TRBJ2-6; 9 nucleotides agree with TRBD1. CDR3 length: 19 residues. J was trimmed by 3 bases and V by 2 bases; bases with no gene match: 11. In germline, CDR1 is SEHNR, CDR2 FQNEAQ (reference sequence). The CDR3 spells CASSLILRTGVIGANVLTF. For the CDR3, the DNA is TGTGCCAGCAGCTTAATTCTTAGGACAGGGGTTATTGGGGCCAACGTCCTGACTTTC.

CDR3 residues: CASSERTGANYGYTF. DNA for the CDR3: TGTGCCAGCTCAGAAAGGACAGGGGCGAACTATGGCTACACCTTC. This sequence joins TRBV18 and TRBJ1-2, with 9 bases aligning to TRBD1. The V gene end was trimmed by 5 bases and the J gene end by 2 bases; junction bases not matched to a gene: 6. Germline assignment: CDR1 KGHSH and CDR2 LQKENI. The CDR3 extends over 15 amino acids.

This chain connects TRBV13 to TRBJ1-2, with 12 nucleotides matching TRBD1. Germline trimming cut 1 base from V and 8 bases from J; bases unmatched to any gene: 5. This CDR3 has 15 residues. The V gene's germline CDR1 is PRHDT and CDR2 FYEKMQ (reference sequence). CDR3 residues: CASSLVGTGGLGYTF. In nucleotides, the CDR3 is TGTGCCAGCAGCTTAGTTGGGACAGGGGGCCTCGGCTACACCTTC.

The rearrangement uses TRBV4-1 and TRBJ2-1; 8 bases line up with TRBD2. The CDR3 has 17 residues. Unmatched junction bases numbered 13, after V lost 3 bases and J lost 6 bases. CDR1 is MGHRA, CDR2 YSYEKL, per germline. CDR3 amino acids: CASSHPSRVGGANEQFF. In DNA form, the CDR3 reads TGCGCCAGCAGCCACCCCTCTCGTGTCGGGGGGGCCAATGAGCAGTTCTTC.

The genes are TRBV28 and TRBJ2-1; maybe TRBD1 (6 bases). This CDR3 contains 12 residues. The germline CDR1 and CDR2 sequences are MDHEN and SYDVKM. Trimming removed 7 bases at V and 5 bases at J, with 9 bases between. The CDR3 here is CASKGTNNEQFF. The CDR3 DNA reads as TGTGCCAGCAAGGGGACAAACAATGAGCAGTTCTTC.

The rearrangement uses TRBV2 and TRBJ1-1; TRBD1 might be the D (5 bases). Trimming stripped 3 bases from V and 5 bases from J, with 10 bases between. Germline values: CDR1 SNHLY, CDR2 FYNNEI. The CDR3 consists of 13 residues. The CDR3 sequence: CASSEPGRTEAFF. The CDR3 nucleotides read TGTGCCAGCAGTGAGCCAGGGAGGACTGAAGCTTTCTTT.

The V call is TRBV10-2, the J call TRBJ2-4, with D uncertain. The CDR3 extends over 16 amino acids. CDR1 is WSHSY and CDR2 is SAAADI in the germline V gene. The V gene lost 4 bases and the J gene lost 0 bases, with 13 bases spanning the gap. In DNA form, the CDR3 reads TGCGCCAGCAGTGTAGAGATTTTGATAGCCAAAAACATTCAGTACTTC. It is translated as CASSVEILIAKNIQYF.